The clone carrying this T cell receptor beta chain appeared a few times. This sample stems from a study of blood T cell repertoires in COVID-19. Study-level information: The samples span acute and convalescent COVID-19 from the United States, Italy and Spain. T cells, B-cell-depleted T cells, or PBMCs provided the cDNA or gDNA that served as material.

V was clipped by 9 bases and J by 6 bases, with 26 bases between them. The CDR3 covers 16 residues. Per germline, CDR1 MGHDK and CDR2 SYGVNS. Original processing methods: Estimation of nucleated cell counts was performed using reference gene primer amplification. Sequencing was performed with immunoSEQ multiplex PCR; in TCRdb, only in-frame clones are kept and a portion is missing. V, J and clone size were drawn from that table, and D and trimming were deduced from the DNA. The sample shows 100,000 to 150,000 clones, 88% of them seen only once. This chain connects TRBV25-1 to TRBJ1-2; a weak D match, TRBD1 (5 bases). Input material: peripheral blood. The receptor's source is a woman in her forties or fifties with active or convalescent COVID-19. The DNA for the CDR3 is TGTGCCAGTTCCACCGTCGGGGGGAAGGGTTTGCATGGCTACACCTTC. Encoded protein: CASSTVGGKGLHGYTF.